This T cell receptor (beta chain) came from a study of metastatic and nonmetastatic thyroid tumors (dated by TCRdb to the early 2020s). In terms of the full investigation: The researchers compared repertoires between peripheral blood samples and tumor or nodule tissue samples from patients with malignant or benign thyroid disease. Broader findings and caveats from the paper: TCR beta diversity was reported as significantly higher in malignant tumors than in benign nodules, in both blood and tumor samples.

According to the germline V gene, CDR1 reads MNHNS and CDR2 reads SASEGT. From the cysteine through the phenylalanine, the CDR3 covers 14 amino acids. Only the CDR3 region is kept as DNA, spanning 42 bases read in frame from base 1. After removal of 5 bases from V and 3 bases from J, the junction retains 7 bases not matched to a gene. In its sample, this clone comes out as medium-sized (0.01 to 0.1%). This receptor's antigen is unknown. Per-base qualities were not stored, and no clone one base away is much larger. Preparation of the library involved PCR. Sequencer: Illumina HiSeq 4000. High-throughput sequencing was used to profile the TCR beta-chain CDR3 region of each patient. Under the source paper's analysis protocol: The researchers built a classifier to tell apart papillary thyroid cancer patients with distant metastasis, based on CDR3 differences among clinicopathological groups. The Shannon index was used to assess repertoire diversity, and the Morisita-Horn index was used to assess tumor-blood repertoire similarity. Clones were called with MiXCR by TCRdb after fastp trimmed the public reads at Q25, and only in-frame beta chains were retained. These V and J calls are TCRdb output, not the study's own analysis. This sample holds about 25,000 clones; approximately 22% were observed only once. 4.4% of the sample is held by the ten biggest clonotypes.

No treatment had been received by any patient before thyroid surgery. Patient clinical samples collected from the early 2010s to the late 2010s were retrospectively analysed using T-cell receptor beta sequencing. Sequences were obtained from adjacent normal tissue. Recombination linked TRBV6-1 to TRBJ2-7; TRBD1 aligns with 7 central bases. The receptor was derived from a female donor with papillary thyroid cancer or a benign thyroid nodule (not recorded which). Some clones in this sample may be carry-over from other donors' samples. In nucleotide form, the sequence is TGTGCCAGCAGTTCTGGACAGGTGTTCTACGAGCAGTACTTC. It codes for CASSSGQVFYEQYF.